The entry below gives a single T cell receptor (beta chain) sequence along with its context. Its antigen target is currently unknown. There are no base qualities to consult, and no much larger clone falls within one base. This record comes from a study of blood T cell repertoires in COVID-19 (dated by TCRdb to the early 2020s). Background on the whole study: The collaborator samples originated in the United States, Italy and Spain and spanned the acute and convalescent phases of COVID-19. The samples were drawn from two sources: the first 160 participants of the ongoing ImmuneRACE study, and 950 to 1,500 subjects contributed by 6 global collaborators. The repertoires were released in a freely available public database meant as a resource for research on the immune response to SARS-CoV-2. The material from the prospective study consisted of cDNA or gDNA derived from T cells, B-cell-depleted T cells, or PBMCs. Subjects who had been exposed to COVID-19, were actively infected with it, or had recovered from it provided the deeply sampled blood TCRbeta repertoires that made up the dataset. A de-identified subject ID, COVID-19 status, age in years and sex were almost always included in the sample metadata. Where available, HLA class I and class II types were taken from metadata supplied by the sample provider and were not determined by assay-based typing.

Whole blood was collected in K2EDTA tubes by collaborating institutions according to the institutions' own protocols. Collaborator samples were shipped for TCRbeta analysis as frozen whole blood, isolated PBMCs, or DNA extracted from either sample type. The immunoSEQ Assay, a bias-controlled multiplex PCR, was used to amplify TCRbeta CDR3 regions from genomic DNA. Under the source paper's analysis protocol: Within the assay, amplification of reference gene primers was used to estimate how many nucleated cells each sample contained. To quantify the absolute abundance of each unique TCRbeta CDR3 rearrangement, sequence reads were collapsed and filtered. For each sample, productive Simpson clonality was calculated as the square root of Simpson's diversity index across productive rearrangements. TCRdb re-hosts the immuneACCESS table, in-frame sequences only. Its copies lack some clones; in the studies checked, an unresolved V gene accounts for under half of them, and the cause for the rest is not known. That table furnishes V, J and clone size, whereas the DNA furnished D and trimming. This sample has about 110,000 clones in its table, and 65% to 80% of those were observed once. The ten most abundant clones make up approximately 4.5% of the sample.

Findings and caveats that apply to the study as a whole: The amount of clinical and demographic metadata varied by source and participant and was provided uncurated.

Including the terminal cysteine and phenylalanine, the CDR3 comprises 16 residues. Only CDR3 DNA is held: 48 bases, read in frame from base 1. A distance of 17 bases separates the germline ends of V and J, which lose 4 bases and 3 bases respectively. CDR1 SGHKS and CDR2 YYEKEE were looked up in the germline V gene (reference sequence). The clonotype was recovered from a man between 65 and 85 years old with acute or convalescent COVID-19. The chain is assembled from TRBV5-5 and TRBJ1-5, with no confidently assigned D gene. The specimen was peripheral blood. The CDR3 protein is CASSPDPHRANQPQHF. The nucleotide sequence reads as follows: TGTGCCAGCAGCCCAGACCCCCACAGAGCCAATCAGCCCCAGCATTTT. Reference TRBV5-5 and TRBJ1-5 proteins supply the regions before and after the CDR3; the full variable domain is: DAGVTQSPTHLIKTRGQQVTLRCSPISGHKSVSWYQQVLGQGPQFIFQYYEKEERGRGNFPDRFSARQFPNYSSELNVNALLLGDSALYLCASSPDPHRANQPQHFGDGTRLSIL.